This T cell receptor (beta chain) is drawn from a study of cytomegalovirus exposure and HLA in healthy donors. Study-level points and caveats: According to the study, about 180 TCR beta chains were cytomegalovirus-associated.

This clone was seen a few times. Its antigen is not identified. PCR amplification relied on 60 Vbeta primers (plus 13 Jbeta primers). Assay used: immunoSEQ multiplex PCR; TCRdb lists only in-frame clones, some missing. The profile shows 120,000 to 150,000 clones, 61% of them singletons. Sequenced input: PBMCs. The TCR comes from a male donor in good health and CMV-seronegative.

DNA for the CDR3: TGTGCCAGCTCACTCGGGACAGGGAGGGAATACGAGCAGTACTTC. As protein: CASSLGTGREYEQYF. This chain uses TRBV18 with TRBJ2-7, with 9 positions matching TRBD1. The trim removed 4 bases at V and 4 bases at J, leaving 8 bases unmatched. CDR3 size: 15 residues. Germline CDR1 reads KGHSH; CDR2 reads LQKENI.